The entry that follows covers one T cell receptor beta chain sequence. The data stem from a study of T-cell reconstitution after alpha-beta-depleted transplantation in children. Using unique molecular identifiers, the investigators prepared the TCRbeta library. TCRdb itself ran the PCR reads through MiXCR, one entry per CDR3 protein. Counted here are 45,000 to 50,000 distinct CDR3 sequences, 40% to 65% occurring once; the ten biggest clones make up roughly two fifths. V gave up 4 bases and J gave up 2 bases; unmatched junction bases: 4. CDR3 length equals 14 residues. Germline lookup yields CDR1 KGHDR and CDR2 SFDVKD.

The source is a boy in the first two years of life with SCID, due to receive a stem cell transplant. This rearrangement joins TRBV24-1 to TRBJ2-7, with 7 bases identical to TRBD1. Here the sequenced sample was peripheral blood, taken before TCRalphabeta/CD19-depleted stem cell transplant. The CDR3 region has the DNA TGTGCCACCAGTGACTCCAGGGGGACCTACGAGCAGTACTTC. Translated: CATSDSRGTYEQYF.